Listed below are T cell receptor beta chains from one sample, sequenced in a study of regulatory T cells in long-lasting Graves disease. TCRdb reprocessed the multiplex PCR reads with MiXCR, giving one entry per CDR3 protein. The sample yields around 470,000 distinct CDR3 sequences, 14% seen once. These data also featured in a second study, about T cells in Graves' hyperthyroidism and ophthalmopathy.

This sample comprised peripheral blood mononuclear cells (PBMCs), obtained at new diagnosis, from a patient treated with antithyroid drugs. These receptors came from a woman between 50 and 59 years old with Graves disease. Both conserved end residues are part of each CDR3. The D gene is left open where the match is weak. Clone sizes are given selectively: once, few, many, or a class where the clone is expanded.

DNA	CDR3	J	D	size	V
TGTGCCACCAGTGGGCCACCCCTCCACTTT	CATSGPPLHF	TRBJ1-6	NA	NA	TRBV24-1
TGCGCCAGCAGCCAAGTTATGGGGCAGGGGACTGAAGCTTTCTTT	CASSQVMGQGTEAFF	TRBJ1-1	NA	few	TRBV4-1
TGTGCCAGCAGTCCCAGGGTTTACCACGAGCAGTACTTC	CASSPRVYHEQYF	TRBJ2-7	NA	many	TRBV2
TGTGCCAGTAGTAAACTAGCGGGAGCGCAAGAGACCCAGTACTTC	CASSKLAGAQETQYF	TRBJ2-5	TRBD2	few	TRBV19
TGTGCCAGCAGTTCCAATCTAGCGGAGTACGAGCAGTACTTC	CASSSNLAEYEQYF	TRBJ2-7	TRBD2	many	TRBV12-3/TRBV12-4
TGTGCCAGCAGTCGTTACGGGGACAGCCACGAGCAGTACTTC	CASSRYGDSHEQYF	TRBJ2-7	TRBD1	NA	TRBV28
TGTGCCAGCAGTCTCCCGACAGATCTAGCCAAAAACATTCAGTACTTC	CASSLPTDLAKNIQYF	TRBJ2-4	NA	few	TRBV5-4
TGTGCCAGCAGTTACTCTTTCCCCATAACTAGCGGCAGCTCCTACAATGAGCAGTTCTTC	CASSYSFPITSGSSYNEQFF	TRBJ2-1	TRBD2	many	TRBV6-5
TGTGCCCACACCCGTGGCTCCGAAGAGACCCAGTACTTC	CAHTRGSEETQYF	TRBJ2-5	NA	many	TRBV30
TGTGCCAGCAGCTTAGAACTAGGATCCCCATACGAGCAGTACTTC	CASSLELGSPYEQYF	TRBJ2-7	NA	NA	TRBV11-2
TGTGCCAGCATCCCGGGGCTAGCGGGAGGGCTTGATGAGCAGTACTTC	CASIPGLAGGLDEQYF	TRBJ2-7	TRBD2	many	TRBV12-3/TRBV12-4
TGTGCCAGCACCTCCCTAATTTACAATGAGCAGTTCTTC	CASTSLIYNEQFF	TRBJ2-1	NA	many	TRBV7-9
TGTGCCACCAGTGATGTCACCGGGGAGCTGTTTTTT	CATSDVTGELFF	TRBJ2-2	NA	NA	TRBV24-1
TGCGCCAGCAGCCGGAGGGGTGGCGAGTCACCCCTCCACTTT	CASSRRGGESPLHF	TRBJ1-6	NA	few	TRBV5-1
TGTGCCAGCAGTTACCAAACTAGCGGGATCTACAATGAGCAGTTCTTC	CASSYQTSGIYNEQFF	TRBJ2-1	TRBD2	many	TRBV6-2/TRBV6-3
TGTGCCAGCAGCGGTGGGACTAGCGGGAGTTCGAACGAGCAGTTCTTC	CASSGGTSGSSNEQFF	TRBJ2-1	TRBD2	NA	TRBV9
TGTGCCAGCAGCTCTGGACTAGCGGGAGGTGAGCAGTTCTTC	CASSSGLAGGEQFF	TRBJ2-1	TRBD2	many	TRBV7-9
TGTGCCAGTCGACTAGCGGGGCCCTACGAGCAGTACTTC	CASRLAGPYEQYF	TRBJ2-7	TRBD2	many	TRBV28
TGTGCCAGTACAACTCGGGGACTAGTTTTTGATTTACTTTCCTACGAGCAGTACTTC	CASTTRGLVFDLLSYEQYF	TRBJ2-7	TRBD2	NA	TRBV28
TGTGCCAGCAGCCAGGGCCGGGCTGAGCCCTATGGCTACACCTTC	CASSQGRAEPYGYTF	TRBJ1-2	NA	NA	TRBV14
TGTGCCAGCAGCTATGTCGTGGGTGCCGACAATGAGCAGTTCTTC	CASSYVVGADNEQFF	TRBJ2-1	NA	few	TRBV7-2
TGTGCCAGCAGCGTATCCGCGAGCGGGAGTAGGTACGAGCAGTACTTC	CASSVSASGSRYEQYF	TRBJ2-7	TRBD2	many	TRBV9
TGCGCCAGCAGCTCCGAGGCGGGAGTCGGAGGGCAGTTCTTC	CASSSEAGVGGQFF	TRBJ2-1	TRBD2	NA	TRBV5-1
TGTGCCAGCAGTTCTACTCACTCTGGGGCCAACGTCCTGACTTTC	CASSSTHSGANVLTF	TRBJ2-6	NA	many	TRBV28
TGCGCCAGCAGCTTGGTGGGCAGCTCTAACTATGGCTACACCTTC	CASSLVGSSNYGYTF	TRBJ1-2	NA	NA	TRBV5-1
TGTGCCAGTAGTCCGGAGATACAGGGAACATATGGCTACACCTTC	CASSPEIQGTYGYTF	TRBJ1-2	NA	NA	TRBV19
TGTGCCAGCAGCTCCCAGTCGAACACTGAAGCTTTCTTT	CASSSQSNTEAFF	TRBJ1-1	NA	many	TRBV5-5
TGTGCCAGCAGTTGGACAGGAGCCCAAGAGACCCAGTACTTC	CASSWTGAQETQYF	TRBJ2-5	TRBD1	many	TRBV2